One and the same sample provided the 9 T cell receptor beta chains below, sequenced in a study of identifying expanded T cells in peripheral blood. Sequenced by immunoSEQ multiplex PCR; TCRdb stores in-frame clones only, minus some. This table holds approximately 90,000 clones, more than 75% found once. What was sequenced was blood. These receptors came from a person aged 18-70 years in good health.

The chain joins TRBV19 to TRBJ1-5, with D uncertain. In germline, CDR1 is LNHDA, CDR2 SQIVND (reference sequence). V lost 4 bases and J lost 0, with 7 bases in between. The CDR3 is made up of 14 amino acids. For the CDR3, the DNA is TGTGCCAGTAGTAACCTCTTTAGCAATCAGCCCCAGCATTTT. This sequence encodes CASSNLFSNQPQHF.

In its sample, this clone was seen a few times. The rearrangement links TRBV6-1 to TRBJ1-2; 11 bases fit TRBD1. The CDR3 contains 17 residues. V was clipped by 4 bases and J by 8 bases; unmatched bases: 15. Germline values: CDR1 MNHNS, CDR2 SASEGT. The CDR3 DNA follows: TGTGCCAGCAGTGCAGGGACAGGGGGATCTCTGGTGTCCGGCTACACCTTC. Amino acid sequence: CASSAGTGGSLVSGYTF.

This rearrangement joins TRBV6-4 to TRBJ1-1; D is perhaps TRBD1 (5 bases). Germline-derived CDR1 and CDR2 are MRHNA and SNTAGT. The CDR3 consists of 13 residues. V dropped 3 bases and J dropped 6 bases, with 11 bases sitting between them. The CDR3 sequence: CASSEQARSEAFF. The CDR3 DNA sequence: TGTGCCAGCAGTGAACAGGCGAGGTCTGAAGCTTTCTTT.

The rearrangement joins TRBV18 to TRBJ1-1, with 8 bases lining up with TRBD1. Per germline, CDR1 KGHSH and CDR2 LQKENI. CDR3 length: 14 residues. V trimming: 7 bases; J trimming: 4 bases; junction bases outside the gene matches: 8. CDR3 nucleotides: TGTGCCAGCTTCTCCGGACAGGGACGCACTGAAGCTTTCTTT. Translating gives CASFSGQGRTEAFF.

In its sample, this clone was seen once. The V and J genes are TRBV19 and TRBJ1-2; D is unclear. CDR1 is LNHDA, CDR2 SQIVND, per germline (reference sequence). With 5 bases removed from V and 1 base from J, the gap between germline ends came to 20 bases. The CDR3 contains 17 residues. The CDR3 region is CASSPYHGPDSNYGYTF. DNA of the CDR3: TGTGCCAGTAGTCCATATCACGGGCCCGATAGTAACTATGGCTACACCTTC.

This sequence joins TRBV7-2 and TRBJ1-3; maybe TRBD1 (6 bases). The CDR3 totals 15 residues. Trimming left V 5 bases short and J 2 bases short, with 13 bases between. Germline V lookup: CDR1 SGHTA, CDR2 FQGNSA. The CDR3 protein is CASSAQGAAGNTIYF. The DNA for the CDR3 is TGTGCCAGCAGCGCACAGGGAGCCGCTGGAAACACCATATATTTT.

The rearrangement links TRBV27 to TRBJ2-5; 8 positions match TRBD2. Germline V gene data show CDR1 as MNHEY and CDR2 as SMNVEV (reference sequence). V dropped 5 bases and J dropped 6; count of bases not matched to a gene: 8. The CDR3 extends over 14 amino acids. Written as DNA, the CDR3 is TGTGCCAGCAGTAGCGGGGGCCCAAAACAGACCCAGTACTTC. The encoded protein is CASSSGGPKQTQYF.

The chain couples TRBV5-6 to TRBJ2-5, with TRBD1 matching 7 bases. The CDR3 loop spans 14 amino acids. Germline CDR1 is SGHDT and CDR2 is YYEEEE. The ends lost 3 bases at V and 4 bases at J; junction bases unmatched: 6. This CDR3 is CASSSRTGLETQYF. The CDR3 DNA reads TGTGCCAGCAGCTCACGGACAGGACTAGAGACCCAGTACTTC.

The chain is built from TRBV18 and TRBJ2-5; 7 bases line up with TRBD1. Germline V CDR1 and CDR2: KGHSH, LQKENI. CDR3 length equals 14 residues. With V trimmed by 1 base and J by 5 bases, 4 bases remained unmatched. CDR3 DNA: TGTGCCAGCTCACCACAGGGGGCCCAGGAGACCCAGTACTTC. This encodes CASSPQGAQETQYF.